This T cell receptor beta chain was profiled in a study of cytomegalovirus exposure and HLA in healthy donors. Findings and limits, study-wide: Some TCR beta chains (over 150 of them) were listed as cytomegalovirus-associated. Presence/absence analyses assumed roughly uniform sequencing depth across donors, which may not hold. A later analysis showed that HLA-associated TCR beta chains had undergone more clonal expansion than equally common others.

Worth noting for this clone: Its antigen remains unidentified.

The study ran its PCR with 60 Vbeta and 13 Jbeta primers. The protocol was immunoSEQ multiplex PCR, while the TCRdb copy is restricted to in-frame clones and leaves out a portion. The data show some 120,000 clones, around 10% seen once. The CDR3 length is 13 residues. Trimming removed 0 bases at V and 5 bases at J, with 7 bases between. CDR1 LGHNT and CDR2 FRNRAP come from the germline V gene. As for the donors, each was a healthy bone marrow donor. The chain has TRBV12-5 and TRBJ2-5, with D unclear. The sequence was obtained from a man aged 25-40 years in good health and CMV-seronegative. Sequencing was carried out using PBMCs. Here the CDR3 DNA reads TGTGCTAGTGGTTTGGTAGTCGGGGAGACCCAGTACTTC. Translated, it gives CASGLVVGETQYF.